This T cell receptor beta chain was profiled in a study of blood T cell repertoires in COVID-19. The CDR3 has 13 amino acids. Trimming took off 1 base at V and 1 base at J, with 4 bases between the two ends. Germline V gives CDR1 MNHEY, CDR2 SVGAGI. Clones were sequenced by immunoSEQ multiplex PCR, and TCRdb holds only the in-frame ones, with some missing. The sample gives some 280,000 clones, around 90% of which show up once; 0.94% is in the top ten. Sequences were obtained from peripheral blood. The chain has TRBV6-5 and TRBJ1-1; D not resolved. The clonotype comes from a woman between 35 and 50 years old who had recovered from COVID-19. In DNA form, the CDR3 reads TGTGCCAGCAGTTACTACGGGAACACTGAAGCTTTCTTT. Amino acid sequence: CASSYYGNTEAFF.